The 14 T cell receptor beta chains in this list originate from one sample, sequenced in a study of shared clonotypes between healthy human individuals. Clones were read by immunoSEQ multiplex PCR, and TCRdb kept only the in-frame ones, dropping some. The table records 2,500,000 or so clones, about 92% of them present only once. Sequencing was done on a sample of naive CD4+ T cells sorted from blood. Subset of the sample: CD45RA+ positively selected. These receptors originate from a young man in good health.

CDR3 sequence reads: CASTVADLNTGELFF. The CDR3 coding sequence is TGTGCCAGTACCGTGGCGGACTTGAACACCGGGGAGCTGTTTTTT. The rearrangement joins TRBV5-6 to TRBJ2-2, with D perhaps TRBD2 (5 bases). CDR3 length: 15 residues. CDR1 SGHDT and CDR2 YYEEEE come from the germline V gene. With 8 bases removed from V and 1 base from J, the gap between germline ends came to 15 bases.

The rearrangement joins TRBV19 to TRBJ1-4; no definite D call. Looked up from germline, CDR1 is LNHDA and CDR2 is SQIVND (reference sequence). This CDR3 has 14 amino acids. Trimming cost V 3 bases and J 6 bases, with 11 bases left between them. CDR3 nucleotide sequence: TGTGCCAGTAGTATCCAGTCAAGCTATGAAAAACTGTTTTTT. Translation: CASSIQSSYEKLFF.

The chain carries TRBV11-2 and TRBJ2-7; 8 nucleotides align to TRBD1. After removal of 4 bases from V and 2 bases from J, the junction contained 7 bases not matched to a gene. Germline lookup yields CDR1 SGHAT and CDR2 FQNNGV. This CDR3 region has 15 residues. CDR3 protein: CASSSLRDRTYEQYF. CDR3 nucleotide sequence: TGTGCCAGCAGCTCCTTAAGGGACAGGACCTACGAGCAGTACTTC.

The rearrangement uses TRBV5-6 and TRBJ2-6; unclear D gene. From germline, CDR1 is SGHDT and CDR2 YYEEEE. This CDR3 is 15 amino acids long. Deletions cut 3 bases from V and 4 bases from J, with 11 bases between. CDR3 nucleotides: TGTGCCAGCAGCTCAAACATAGCCGGGGCCAACGTCCTGACTTTC. Amino acid sequence: CASSSNIAGANVLTF.

The rearrangement links TRBV4-3 to TRBJ1-2; TRBD1 matches 8 bases. The CDR3 is made up of 15 amino acids. The junction had 9 bases not matched to a gene; V was cut back by 1 base and J by 8 bases. Germline V gives CDR1 LGHNA, CDR2 YSLEER. The CDR3 region is CASSQAYQGAKGYTF. In nucleotides, the CDR3 is TGCGCCAGCAGCCAAGCGTACCAGGGGGCGAAAGGCTACACCTTC.

The V call is TRBV9, the J call TRBJ2-7; D unresolved. From germline, CDR1 is SGDLS and CDR2 YYNGEE. This CDR3 spans 16 amino acids. The V and J ends lost 0 bases and 2 bases respectively, with 15 bases between them. The CDR3 region has the DNA TGTGCCAGCAGCGTAGCGGCAACTCCCTTAACCTACGAGCAGTACTTC. It encodes CASSVAATPLTYEQYF.

This chain uses TRBV7-2 with TRBJ2-2; no clear D. Trimming removed 8 bases from V and 4 bases from J, with 11 bases in between. CDR1 and CDR2 from the germline V gene are SGHTA and FQGNSA. This CDR3 comprises 13 residues. The CDR3 region is CASGKLGTGELFF. The CDR3 DNA reads TGTGCCAGCGGCAAGCTAGGCACCGGGGAGCTGTTTTTT. The complete variable domain, with remaining parts taken from reference TRBV7-2 and TRBJ2-2, reads GAGVSQSPSNKVTEKGKDVELRCDPISGHTALYWYRQSLGQGLEFLIYFQGNSAPDKSGLPSDRFSAERTGGSVSTLTIQRTQQEDSAVYLCASGKLGTGELFFGEGSRLTVL.

The chain is built from TRBV18 and TRBJ1-2; the match to TRBD1 covers 8 bases. V lost 5 bases to trimming and J lost 4 bases; unmatched junction nucleotides: 9. In germline, CDR1 is KGHSH, CDR2 LQKENI. This CDR3 has 15 amino acids. CDR3 nucleotides: TGTGCCAGCTCATTCACTGACAGGGGTTCCTATGGCTACACCTTC. It codes for CASSFTDRGSYGYTF.

The gene calls are TRBV7-2 and TRBJ2-5; D gene uncertain. Looked up from germline, CDR1 is SGHTA and CDR2 is FQGNSA. This CDR3 spans 15 amino acids. Trimming pared 1 base from V and 1 base from J, leaving 10 bases between. CDR3 coding DNA: TGTGCCAGCAGCTTAGTGGGGAACACCCAAGAGACCCAGTACTTC. Its protein product is CASSLVGNTQETQYF.

The chain joins TRBV6-1 to TRBJ1-2; D unresolved. V was trimmed by 4 bases and J by 4 bases, leaving 10 bases between them. CDR1 MNHNS and CDR2 SASEGT come from the germline V gene. The CDR3 consists of 13 residues. CDR3 amino acids: CASSVTPLYGYTF. DNA for the CDR3: TGTGCCAGCAGTGTCACCCCCCTCTATGGCTACACCTTC.

The chain combines TRBV7-3 with TRBJ2-5; D perhaps matches TRBD1 (6 bases). Germline V gene sequence: CDR1 SGHTA, CDR2 FQGTGA. V lost 4 bases and J lost 4, with 16 bases in between. The CDR3 totals 15 residues. The CDR3: CASSSGVGHIETQYF. The CDR3 DNA follows: TGTGCCAGCAGCTCAGGGGTGGGACACATAGAGACCCAGTACTTC.

This chain connects TRBV28 to TRBJ1-3; no clear D. The germline gives CDR1 MDHEN, CDR2 SYDVKM. This CDR3 region has 16 residues. The V end lost 6 bases, the J end lost 1 base, and 16 bases lay between the germline ends. DNA for the CDR3: TGTGCCAGCAGGCGATCACCGACGGTATCTGGAAACACCATATATTTT. It translates to CASRRSPTVSGNTIYF.

The V gene is TRBV2, the J gene TRBJ1-3, with 9 bases that match TRBD1. The CDR3 is made up of 15 amino acids. Germline-derived CDR1 and CDR2 are SNHLY and FYNNEI. With V trimmed by 5 bases and J by 4 bases, 6 bases remained unmatched. The CDR3 protein is CASSTGQGSGNTIYF. CDR3 in DNA: TGTGCCAGCAGTACTGGACAGGGGTCCGGAAACACCATATATTTT.

The genes are TRBV9 and TRBJ2-7; 12 positions agree with TRBD2. CDR1 SGDLS and CDR2 YYNGEE come from the germline V gene. The CDR3 spans 18 residues. V shed 3 bases, J shed 0 bases, and the junction held 10 bases outside the gene matches. The CDR3 sequence: CASSATSGGNQLSYEQYF. The CDR3, as DNA: TGTGCCAGCAGCGCGACTAGCGGGGGCAACCAGCTCTCCTACGAGCAGTACTTC. Looking up the rest from reference TRBV9 and TRBJ2-7 gives the full variable domain: DSGVTQTPKHLITATGQRVTLRCSPRSGDLSVYWYQQSLDQGLQFLIQYYNGEERAKGNILERFSAQQFPDLHSELNLSSLELGDSALYFCASSATSGGNQLSYEQYFGPGTRLTVT.